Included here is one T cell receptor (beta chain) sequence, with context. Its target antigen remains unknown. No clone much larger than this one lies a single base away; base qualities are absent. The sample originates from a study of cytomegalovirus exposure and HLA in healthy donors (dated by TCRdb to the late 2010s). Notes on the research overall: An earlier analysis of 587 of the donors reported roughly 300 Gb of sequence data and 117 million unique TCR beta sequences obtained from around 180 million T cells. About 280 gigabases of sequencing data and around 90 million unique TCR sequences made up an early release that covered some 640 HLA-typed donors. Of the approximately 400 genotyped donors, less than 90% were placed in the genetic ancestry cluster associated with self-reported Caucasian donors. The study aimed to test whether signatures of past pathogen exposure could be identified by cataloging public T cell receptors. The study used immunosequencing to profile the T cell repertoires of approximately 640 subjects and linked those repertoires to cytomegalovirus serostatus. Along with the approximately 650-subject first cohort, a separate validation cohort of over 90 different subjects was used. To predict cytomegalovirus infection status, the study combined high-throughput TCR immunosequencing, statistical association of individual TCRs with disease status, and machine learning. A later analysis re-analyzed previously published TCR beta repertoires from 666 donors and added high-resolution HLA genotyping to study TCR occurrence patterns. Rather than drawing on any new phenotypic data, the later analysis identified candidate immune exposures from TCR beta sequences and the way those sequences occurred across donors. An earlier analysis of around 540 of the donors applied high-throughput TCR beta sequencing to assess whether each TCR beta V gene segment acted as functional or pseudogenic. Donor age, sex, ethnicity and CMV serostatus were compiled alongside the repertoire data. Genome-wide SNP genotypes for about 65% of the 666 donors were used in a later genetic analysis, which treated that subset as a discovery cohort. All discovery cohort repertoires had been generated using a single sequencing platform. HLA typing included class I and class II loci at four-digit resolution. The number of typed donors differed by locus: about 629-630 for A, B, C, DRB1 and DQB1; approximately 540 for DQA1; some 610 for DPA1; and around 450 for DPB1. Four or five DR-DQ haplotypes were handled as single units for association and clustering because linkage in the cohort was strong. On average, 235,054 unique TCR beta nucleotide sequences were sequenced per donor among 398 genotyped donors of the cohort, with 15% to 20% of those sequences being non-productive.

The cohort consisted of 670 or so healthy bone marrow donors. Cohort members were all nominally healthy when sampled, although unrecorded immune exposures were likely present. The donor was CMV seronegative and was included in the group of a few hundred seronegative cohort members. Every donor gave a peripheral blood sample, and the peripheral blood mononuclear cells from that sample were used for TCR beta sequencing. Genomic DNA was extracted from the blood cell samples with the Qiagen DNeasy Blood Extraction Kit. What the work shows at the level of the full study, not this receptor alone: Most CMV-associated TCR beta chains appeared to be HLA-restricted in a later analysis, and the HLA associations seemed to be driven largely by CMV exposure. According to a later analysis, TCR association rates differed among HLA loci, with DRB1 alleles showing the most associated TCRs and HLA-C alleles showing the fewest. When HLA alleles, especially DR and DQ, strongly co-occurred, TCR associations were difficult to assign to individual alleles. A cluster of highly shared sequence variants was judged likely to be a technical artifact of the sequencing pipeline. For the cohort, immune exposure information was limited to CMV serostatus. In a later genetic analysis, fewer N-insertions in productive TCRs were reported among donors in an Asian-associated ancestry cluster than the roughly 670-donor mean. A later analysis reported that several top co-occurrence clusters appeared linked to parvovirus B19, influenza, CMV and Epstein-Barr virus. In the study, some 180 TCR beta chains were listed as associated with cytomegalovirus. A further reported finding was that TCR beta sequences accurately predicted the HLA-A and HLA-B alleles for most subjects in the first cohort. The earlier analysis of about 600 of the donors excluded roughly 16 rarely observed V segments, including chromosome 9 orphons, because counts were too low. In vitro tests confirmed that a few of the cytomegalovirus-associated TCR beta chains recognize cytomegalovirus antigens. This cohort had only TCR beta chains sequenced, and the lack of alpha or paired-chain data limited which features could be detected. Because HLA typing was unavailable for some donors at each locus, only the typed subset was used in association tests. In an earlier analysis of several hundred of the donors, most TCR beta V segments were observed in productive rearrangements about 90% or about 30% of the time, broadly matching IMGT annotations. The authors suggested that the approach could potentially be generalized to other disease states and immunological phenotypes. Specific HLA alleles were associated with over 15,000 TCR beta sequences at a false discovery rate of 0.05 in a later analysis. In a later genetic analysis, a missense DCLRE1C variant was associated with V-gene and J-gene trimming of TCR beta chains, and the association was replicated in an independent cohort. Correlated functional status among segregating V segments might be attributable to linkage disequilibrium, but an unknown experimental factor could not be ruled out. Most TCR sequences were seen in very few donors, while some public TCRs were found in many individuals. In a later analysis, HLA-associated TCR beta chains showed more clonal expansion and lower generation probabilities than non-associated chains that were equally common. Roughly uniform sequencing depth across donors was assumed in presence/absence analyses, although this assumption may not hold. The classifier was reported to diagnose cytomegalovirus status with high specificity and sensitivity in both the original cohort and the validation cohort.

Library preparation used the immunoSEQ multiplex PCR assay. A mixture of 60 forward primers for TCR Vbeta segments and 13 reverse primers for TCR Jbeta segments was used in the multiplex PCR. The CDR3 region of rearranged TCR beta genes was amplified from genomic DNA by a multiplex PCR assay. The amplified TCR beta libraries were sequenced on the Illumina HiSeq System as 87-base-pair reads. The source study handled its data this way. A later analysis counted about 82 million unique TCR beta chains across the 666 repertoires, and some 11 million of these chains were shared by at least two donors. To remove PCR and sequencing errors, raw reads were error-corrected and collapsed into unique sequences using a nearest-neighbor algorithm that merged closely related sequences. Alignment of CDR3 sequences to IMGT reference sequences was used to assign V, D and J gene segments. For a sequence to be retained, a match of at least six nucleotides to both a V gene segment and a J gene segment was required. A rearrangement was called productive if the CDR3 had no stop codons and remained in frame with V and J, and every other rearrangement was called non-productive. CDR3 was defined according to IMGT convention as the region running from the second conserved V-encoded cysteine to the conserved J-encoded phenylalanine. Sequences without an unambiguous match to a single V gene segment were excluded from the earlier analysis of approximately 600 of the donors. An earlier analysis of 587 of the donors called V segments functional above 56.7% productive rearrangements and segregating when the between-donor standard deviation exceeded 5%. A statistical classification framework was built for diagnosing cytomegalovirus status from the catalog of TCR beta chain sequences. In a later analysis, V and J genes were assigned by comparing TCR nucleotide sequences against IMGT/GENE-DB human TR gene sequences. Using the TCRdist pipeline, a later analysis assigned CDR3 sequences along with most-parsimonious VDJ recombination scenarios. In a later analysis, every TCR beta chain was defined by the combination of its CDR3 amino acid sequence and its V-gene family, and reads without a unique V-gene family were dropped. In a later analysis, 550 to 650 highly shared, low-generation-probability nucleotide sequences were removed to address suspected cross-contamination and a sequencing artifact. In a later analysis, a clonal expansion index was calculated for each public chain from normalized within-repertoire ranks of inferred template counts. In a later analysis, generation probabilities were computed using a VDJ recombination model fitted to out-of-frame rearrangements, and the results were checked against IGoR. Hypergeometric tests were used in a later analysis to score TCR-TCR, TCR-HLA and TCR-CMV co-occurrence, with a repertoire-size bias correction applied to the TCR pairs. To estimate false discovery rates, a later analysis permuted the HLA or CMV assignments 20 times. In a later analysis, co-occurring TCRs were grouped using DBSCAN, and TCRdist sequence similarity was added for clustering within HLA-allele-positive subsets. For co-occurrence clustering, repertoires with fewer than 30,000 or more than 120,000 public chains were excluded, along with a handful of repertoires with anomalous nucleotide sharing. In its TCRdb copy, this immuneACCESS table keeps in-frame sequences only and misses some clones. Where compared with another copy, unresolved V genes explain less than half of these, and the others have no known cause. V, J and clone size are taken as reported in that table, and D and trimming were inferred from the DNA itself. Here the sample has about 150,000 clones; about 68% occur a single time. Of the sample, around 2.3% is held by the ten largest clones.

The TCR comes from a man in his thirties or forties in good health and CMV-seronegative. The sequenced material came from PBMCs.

The encoded CDR3 is CSVEVTGRTGELFF. The nucleotides are TGCAGCGTTGAAGTAACAGGTAGAACCGGGGAGCTGTTTTTT. This receptor chain uses TRBV29-1 and TRBJ2-2; tentative D gene TRBD1, with 5 bases matching. Relative to germline, V is 1 base shorter and J is 5 bases shorter, with 11 bases between their ends. The cysteine opens and the phenylalanine closes a CDR3 of 14 amino acids. CDR3 DNA only is kept here, 42 bases in frame from base 1. CDR1 is given as SQVTM and CDR2 as ANQGSEA, both from the germline V gene.